This T cell receptor beta chain was identified in a study of OX40 agonist ivuxolimab in advanced cancers. Study summary: Patients were treated with ivuxolimab, an agonistic anti-OX40 (CD134) antibody. Intravenous ivuxolimab at 0.01 to 10 mg/kg was given to patients every 2 weeks.

Here immunoSEQ multiplex PCR was the method, and the copy in TCRdb shows in-frame clones only, minus some. Among tens of thousands of clones listed, roughly three quarters were seen once. As for this clone: The antigen is undetermined. Here the CDR3 omits its conserved ending phenylalanine or tryptophan, so a read error is the likely source. The DNA is left out, because the CDR3 cannot be placed on it with certainty; the CDR3 is given as TCRdb lists it.

Study conclusions and caveats: The antigens recognized by the expanded peripheral T cells, that is their antigen specificity, were not determined.

The CDR3 is 12 amino acids in total, end residues counted. Germline values: CDR1 ENHRY, CDR2 SYGVKD. V usage is TRBV10-3 and J usage is TRBJ2-4; the table names TRBD2, a call not compared with the DNA. The material was CD4+ or CD8+ T cells sorted from blood, obtained in a trial of the OX40 agonist ivuxolimab. This TCR came from an adult with an advanced solid tumor such as melanoma, head and neck, liver or kidney cancer. This CDR3 is CAISGGGLAVYG.